This T cell receptor (beta chain) emerged from a study of cytomegalovirus exposure and HLA in healthy donors. Study-level results: Researchers reported in a later analysis that common viral pathogens appeared linked to several top clusters. Later, an analysis showed that TCR beta chains associated with HLA were more clonally expanded than others that were equally common.

This CDR3 is 13 amino acids long. Germline V CDR1 and CDR2: SGHDT, YYEEEE. Deletions cut 4 bases from V and 4 bases from J, with 11 bases between. This clone was counted only a few times. Its cognate antigen is unknown. The primer mix had 60 Vbeta and 13 Jbeta primers. Profiled with immunoSEQ multiplex PCR; TCRdb holds only in-frame clones, not every one. The repertoire has fewer than 75,000 clones, 65% to 85% of them found once; the top ten carry over 10%. This TCR came from a man aged 70 or older in good health and CMV-seronegative. Sequenced sample: PBMCs. The V gene is TRBV5-6, the J gene TRBJ1-2, with D possibly TRBD1 on 6 matching bases. CDR3 DNA sequence: TGTGCCAGCAGCCGGGGGGGGCCCTATGGCTACACCTTC. Translating gives CASSRGGPYGYTF.